Described below is a single T cell receptor (beta chain) sequence and its context. What it binds is unknown. This sample was included in a study of blood T cells in healthy people across ages. Then a second PCR, running roughly 7 to 11 cycles, was carried out with a sample-barcoded 5' primer and a J-beta primer mix. Each cDNA molecule was tagged by a template-switch adaptor that had 12 random nucleotides. CDR3-containing paired-end reads numbering at least 2.5 million came from each sample. Via MiXCR, TCRdb re-called the 5' RACE reads, giving one row per CDR3 protein. The table lists hundreds of thousands of distinct CDR3 sequences, roughly 50% of them singletons. V lost 0 bases and J 6 bases, leaving 18 bases between the germline ends. The CDR3 has 17 amino acids. Looked up from germline, CDR1 is LGHNA and CDR2 is YSLEER. Broader study findings: Using unsorted PBMCs precluded a conclusive naive versus antigen-experienced comparison.

Total RNA was isolated from each sample in quantities of at least 6 micrograms. V and J are TRBV4-3 and TRBJ2-1; D possibly corresponds to TRBD1 (5 bases). The TCR sequence derives from a man between 25 and 39 years old in good health. Sequencing was performed on blood. In nucleotides, the CDR3 is TGCGCCAGCAGCCAAGATTCTCTTGGGGCTGCACTCAATGAGCAGTTCTTC. Its protein is CASSQDSLGAALNEQFF.